Below are 32 T cell receptor beta chains sequenced from a single sample in a study of blood T cell repertoires in COVID-19. Libraries were prepared by immunoSEQ multiplex PCR; TCRdb keeps only in-frame clonotypes and omits some of them. The sample carries 190,000 or so clones, approximately 87% recorded once. The specimen sequenced was peripheral blood. The receptors derive from a man aged 55-75 years who had recovered from COVID-19.

This clone was observed a single time. The chain links TRBV7-6 to TRBJ1-3; D perhaps matches TRBD1 (5 bases). Germline CDR1 and CDR2: SGHVS and FNYEAQ. The CDR3 length is 19 residues. V lost 5 bases and J lost 0, with 23 bases in between. The CDR3 here is CASSRNPPVSGDSGNTIYF. CDR3 bases: TGTGCCAGCAGCCGAAACCCACCCGTTTCGGGGGACTCTGGAAACACCATATATTTT.

The chain recombines TRBV5-4 with TRBJ2-1; tentative D call: TRBD2 (5 bases). V lost 0 bases to trimming and J lost 9 bases, with 13 bases between them. The CDR3 contains 14 residues. The germline gives CDR1 SGHNT, CDR2 YYREEE (reference sequence). CDR3 in DNA: TGTGCCAGCAGCTTGGATGGAGGTACACTTGAGCAGTTCTTC. It yields the protein CASSLDGGTLEQFF.

This clone was seen a single time. The rearrangement uses TRBV2 and TRBJ1-2; 8 bases fit TRBD1. CDR3 length: 12 residues. Germline trimming cut 6 bases from V and 6 bases from J; bases unmatched to any gene: 3. Germline assignment: CDR1 SNHLY and CDR2 FYNNEI. The CDR3 sequence: CASRDRGNGYTF. In DNA form, the CDR3 reads TGTGCCAGCAGAGACAGGGGAAATGGCTACACCTTC.

The gene calls are TRBV5-3 and TRBJ1-1, with 9 bases fitting TRBD1. TRBV5-3 is known as an ORF, though its function is uncertain. This CDR3 spans 15 amino acids. With 3 bases clipped from V and 5 bases from J, the junction kept 8 bases outside the gene matches. This CDR3 reads CARSSTGGGGTEAFF. CDR3 nucleotides: TGTGCCAGAAGCTCCACAGGGGGCGGTGGGACTGAAGCTTTCTTT.

The DNA of the CDR3 is TGTGCCAGCAGGGATCCCGGGGGGATGCAAGAGACCCAGTACTTC. Encoded protein: CASRDPGGMQETQYF. The V call is TRBV6-5, the J call TRBJ2-5; TRBD2 agrees at 7 bases. The germline V gene encodes CDR1 MNHEY and CDR2 SVGAGI. The CDR3 has 15 amino acids. V lost 6 bases and J lost 2; bases outside the gene matches: 9.

This chain connects TRBV5-1 to TRBJ2-3; TRBD2 aligns across 9 bases. The CDR3 runs 16 residues. Germline loops: CDR1 SGHRS, CDR2 YFSETQ. J lost 3 bases, V lost 4 bases, and 9 bases had no gene match. CDR3 in DNA: TGCGCCAGCAGCCTGGAGGTAGCGGGGGTTACAGATACGCAGTATTTT. Encoded protein: CASSLEVAGVTDTQYF.

The V gene is TRBV24-1, the J gene TRBJ2-5; 8 bases fit TRBD1. J gave up 7 bases and V 4 bases, and 7 bases lay outside the gene matches. The CDR3 length is 14 residues. Looked up from germline, CDR1 is KGHDR and CDR2 is SFDVKD. CDR3 DNA: TGTGCCACCAGTGAGGCAGGGGGCCTGGGGACCCAGTACTTC. It codes for CATSEAGGLGTQYF.

This chain uses TRBV5-1 with TRBJ2-2, with 8 bases matching TRBD2. The CDR3 is made up of 18 amino acids. V shed 4 bases, J shed 5 bases, and the junction held 16 bases outside the gene matches. Germline V gene data show CDR1 as SGHRS and CDR2 as YFSETQ. The CDR3 nucleotides are TGCGCCAGCAGCGCCCGACTTCCGGGACTAGGGGGGACCGGGGAGCTGTTTTTT. Translation gives CASSARLPGLGGTGELFF. Full variable domain (remainder filled in from reference TRBV5-1 and TRBJ2-2): KAGVTQTPRYLIKTRGQQVTLSCSPISGHRSVSWYQQTPGQGLQFLFEYFSETQRNKGNFPGRFSGRQFSNSRSEMNVSTLELGDSALYLCASSARLPGLGGTGELFFGEGSRLTVL.

V gene TRBV7-2 combines with J gene TRBJ2-7; no firm D call. Germline V lookup: CDR1 SGHTA, CDR2 FQGNSA. The CDR3 loop spans 12 amino acids. Trimming left V 4 bases short and J 3 bases short, with 7 bases between. CDR3 amino acids: CASSSPYYEQYF. In DNA, the CDR3 is TGTGCCAGCAGCTCTCCCTACTACGAGCAGTACTTC. The full variable domain, rest sourced from reference TRBV7-2 and TRBJ2-7, is GAGVSQSPSNKVTEKGKDVELRCDPISGHTALYWYRQSLGQGLEFLIYFQGNSAPDKSGLPSDRFSAERTGGSVSTLTIQRTQQEDSAVYLCASSSPYYEQYFGPGTRLTVT.

The gene calls are TRBV5-1 and TRBJ2-3, with a possible D match to TRBD2 (5 bases). The CDR3 has 16 residues. Germline CDR1 SGHRS, CDR2 YFSETQ. V was trimmed by 0 bases and J by 6 bases, leaving 17 bases between them. This CDR3 is CASSLAGVIEFDTQYF. CDR3 DNA sequence: TGCGCCAGCAGCTTGGCCGGGGTAATCGAGTTTGATACGCAGTATTTT.

This rearrangement joins TRBV7-3 to TRBJ2-5, with D possibly TRBD1 on 6 matching bases. The germline V gene encodes CDR1 SGHTA and CDR2 FQGTGA. Trimming left V 3 bases short and J 4 bases short, with 12 bases between. The CDR3 consists of 14 residues. The CDR3 loop reads CASSLSGGPETQYF. DNA for the CDR3: TGTGCCAGCAGCTTGTCTGGGGGCCCAGAGACCCAGTACTTC.

V is TRBV7-2 and J is TRBJ1-2; D perhaps matches TRBD1 (6 bases). This CDR3 comprises 15 residues. Trimming pared 3 bases from V and 5 bases from J, leaving 16 bases between. The germline V gene has CDR1 SGHTA and CDR2 FQGNSA. The CDR3 bases are TGTGCCAGCAGCTTTCGGAAACCCCAGGGGTATGGCTACACCTTC. It codes for CASSFRKPQGYGYTF.

The gene calls are TRBV11-1 and TRBJ2-2; D might be TRBD1 (5 bases). Germline V gene data show CDR1 as SGHAT and CDR2 as FQDESV (reference sequence). The V end lost 5 bases, the J end lost 4 bases, and 14 bases lay between the germline ends. The CDR3 spans 15 residues. As DNA, the CDR3 is TGTGCCAGCAGCACAGGTCCAAGGAGCACCGGGGAGCTGTTTTTT. Its translation: CASSTGPRSTGELFF.

The chain recombines TRBV28 with TRBJ2-1; 10 nucleotides line up with TRBD1. After removal of 2 bases from V and 3 bases from J, the junction contained 4 bases not matched to a gene. The CDR3 runs to 16 residues. Germline loops: CDR1 MDHEN, CDR2 SYDVKM. CDR3 bases: TGTGCCAGCAGTTTACCGGGACAGGGGCTCTACAATGAGCAGTTCTTC. Protein sequence: CASSLPGQGLYNEQFF.

The sample holds a few counts of this clone. This chain links TRBV10-3 with TRBJ1-5, with D possibly being TRBD1 (6 bases). The CDR3 spans 13 residues. The germline V and J ends were trimmed by 6 bases and 7 bases, with 13 bases remaining between them. Germline assignment: CDR1 ENHRY and CDR2 SYGVKD. The CDR3 DNA sequence: TGTGCCATCAGCCCCGACAGGCGGCAGCCCCAGCATTTT. Residues: CAISPDRRQPQHF.

The chain couples TRBV4-2 to TRBJ2-7; TRBD2 agrees at 10 bases. CDR3 length: 17 residues. With 0 bases clipped from V and 2 bases from J, the junction kept 7 bases outside the gene matches. From germline, CDR1 is LGHNA and CDR2 YNFKEQ. As DNA, the CDR3 is TGTGCCAGCAGCCAAGATCTCAGCGGGAGGGCCCCCTACGAGCAGTACTTC. It codes for CASSQDLSGRAPYEQYF.

The chain has TRBV10-2 and TRBJ2-1; 14 bases map to TRBD2. The CDR3 contains 14 residues. V was clipped by 8 bases and J by 12 bases; unmatched bases: 9. Germline CDR1 reads WSHSY; CDR2 reads SAAADI. The CDR3 region has the DNA TGCGCCAGCGAGGGACTAGCGGGAGTAGGAGGGCAGTTCTTC. As protein: CASEGLAGVGGQFF.

V usage is TRBV29-1 and J usage is TRBJ2-2, with 9 bases aligning to TRBD2. From germline, CDR1 is SQVTM and CDR2 ANQGSEA. After removal of 7 bases from V and 0 bases from J, the junction contained 12 bases not matched to a gene. The CDR3 extends over 17 amino acids. The CDR3: CSARPPAGGPNTGELFF. The CDR3 bases are TGCAGCGCCCGACCCCCAGCGGGGGGACCGAACACCGGGGAGCTGTTTTTT.

V usage is TRBV6-5 and J usage is TRBJ1-5, with TRBD1 matching 8 bases. This CDR3 spans 14 amino acids. Germline-derived CDR1 and CDR2 are MNHEY and SVGAGI. J was trimmed by 6 bases and V by 5 bases; bases with no gene match: 6. CDR3 protein: CASSRRTGLQPQHF. The CDR3 DNA follows: TGTGCCAGCAGTCGAAGGACAGGGCTTCAGCCCCAGCATTTT.

V usage is TRBV14 and J usage is TRBJ2-1, with 12 positions matching TRBD2. The germline V gene has CDR1 SGHDN and CDR2 FVKESK. J lost 9 bases, V lost 3 bases, and 6 bases had no gene match. The CDR3 is 15 residues long. The CDR3 is CASSQLAGGPAEQFF. The CDR3 region has the DNA TGTGCCAGCAGCCAGCTAGCGGGAGGGCCCGCTGAGCAGTTCTTC.

This clone was seen just once. The CDR3 spells CASKQHRGSGNTIYF. The CDR3 nucleotides read TGTGCCAGCAAACAACACAGGGGCTCTGGAAACACCATATATTTT. This chain connects TRBV6-5 to TRBJ1-3; 7 positions match TRBD1. V trimming: 7 bases; J trimming: 0 bases; junction bases outside the gene matches: 6. The CDR3 contains 15 residues. In germline, CDR1 is MNHEY, CDR2 SVGAGI.

The rearrangement links TRBV5-4 to TRBJ2-6; no clear D. Trimming shortened V by 0 bases and J by 2 bases, and 6 bases separated the two germline ends. Germline assignment: CDR1 SGHNT and CDR2 YYREEE (reference sequence). The CDR3 is made up of 15 amino acids. This CDR3 reads CASSLGVAGANVLTF. The DNA of the CDR3 is TGTGCCAGCAGCTTGGGAGTTGCTGGGGCCAACGTCCTGACTTTC. Together with reference TRBV5-4 and TRBJ2-6, the CDR3 gives the full variable domain: ETGVTQSPTHLIKTRGQQVTLRCSSQSGHNTVSWYQQALGQGPQFIFQYYREEENGRGNFPPRFSGLQFPNYSSELNVNALELDDSALYLCASSLGVAGANVLTFGAGSRLTVL.

V gene TRBV7-2 combines with J gene TRBJ2-6, with D possibly TRBD1 on 5 matching bases. The CDR3 length is 14 residues. V was trimmed by 11 bases and J by 1 base, leaving 12 bases between them. Germline V lookup: CDR1 SGHTA, CDR2 FQGNSA. The CDR3 reads CAWGRGSGANVLTF. The CDR3 DNA sequence: TGTGCCTGGGGTAGGGGATCTGGGGCCAACGTCCTGACTTTC.

The rearrangement uses TRBV5-6 and TRBJ1-6, with 9 bases aligning to TRBD1. J gave up 7 bases and V 4 bases, and 6 bases lay outside the gene matches. The CDR3 length is 15 residues. Germline values: CDR1 SGHDT, CDR2 YYEEEE. CDR3 loop: CASSPRTGVNSPLHF. As DNA, the CDR3 is TGTGCCAGCAGCCCCAGGACAGGGGTCAATTCACCCCTCCACTTT.

The gene calls are TRBV5-5 and TRBJ2-4, with a possible D match to TRBD2 (6 bases). This CDR3 spans 13 amino acids. V was shortened by 0 bases and J by 8 bases, with 9 bases between the two germline ends. The germline gives CDR1 SGHKS, CDR2 YYEKEE (reference sequence). The CDR3 DNA reads as TGTGCCAGCAGCTTGGCGGGGGAGGACATTCAGTACTTC. Translation: CASSLAGEDIQYF.

This chain connects TRBV9 to TRBJ2-3, with 9 bases aligning to TRBD2. This CDR3 region has 15 residues. CDR1 and CDR2 from the germline V gene are SGDLS and YYNGEE. After removal of 0 bases from V and 6 bases from J, the junction contained 5 bases not matched to a gene. For the CDR3, the DNA is TGTGCCAGCAGCGTAGCGACTAGCGGTCCGGATACGCAGTATTTT. Translated: CASSVATSGPDTQYF.

The V and J genes are TRBV4-3 and TRBJ2-6; the match to TRBD1 covers 7 bases. This CDR3 region has 16 residues. After removal of 1 base from V and 2 bases from J, the junction contained 2 bases not matched to a gene. Germline V gives CDR1 LGHNA, CDR2 YSLEER. CDR3 nucleotides: TGCGCCAGCAGCCAAGTAACAGGGGCTGGGGCCAACGTCCTGACTTTC. Translated, it gives CASSQVTGAGANVLTF.

DNA for the CDR3: TGTGCCAGTGGGCCCAGGGGCGTTTACGAGCAGTACTTC. Its translation is CASGPRGVYEQYF. The J gene is TRBJ2-7, the V gene TRBV19; D is perhaps TRBD1 (6 bases). Germline V gives CDR1 LNHDA, CDR2 SQIVND (reference sequence). Trimming took 8 bases from V and 4 from J, leaving 15 bases between them. The CDR3 is 13 residues long. Together with reference TRBV19 and TRBJ2-7, the CDR3 gives the full variable domain: DGGITQSPKYLFRKEGQNVTLSCEQNLNHDAMYWYRQDPGQGLRLIYYSQIVNDFQKGDIAEGYSVSREKKESFPLTVTSAQKNPTAFYLCASGPRGVYEQYFGPGTRLTVT.

The table lists this clone with a count of one. The rearrangement uses TRBV5-5 and TRBJ1-6; D ambiguous. Trimming shortened V by 0 bases and J by 4 bases, and 8 bases separated the two germline ends. Germline lookup yields CDR1 SGHKS and CDR2 YYEKEE (reference sequence). This CDR3 region has 15 residues. CDR3 in amino acids: CASSLEAVYNSPLHF. CDR3 coding DNA: TGTGCCAGCAGCTTGGAGGCGGTTTATAATTCACCCCTCCACTTT. Looking up the rest from reference TRBV5-5 and TRBJ1-6 gives the full variable domain: DAGVTQSPTHLIKTRGQQVTLRCSPISGHKSVSWYQQVLGQGPQFIFQYYEKEERGRGNFPDRFSARQFPNYSSELNVNALLLGDSALYLCASSLEAVYNSPLHFGNGTRLTVT.

This chain links TRBV27 with TRBJ2-1; 9 bases fit TRBD1. J gave up 8 bases and V 5 bases, and 10 bases lay outside the gene matches. Germline CDR1 and CDR2: MNHEY and SMNVEV (reference sequence). The CDR3 is 15 amino acids. In DNA form, the CDR3 reads TGTGCCAGCAGTCGACCGGGACAGGGTTGGCATGAGCAGTTCTTC. Protein product: CASSRPGQGWHEQFF.

The J gene is TRBJ1-6, the V gene TRBV6-5; TRBD1 matches at 7 bases. Germline loops: CDR1 MNHEY, CDR2 SVGAGI. This CDR3 spans 15 amino acids. The J segment lost 8 bases and the V segment lost 2 bases, leaving 6 bases of the junction unmatched. The CDR3 DNA follows: TGTGCCAGCAGTTACACTACAGGGGATGATTCACCCCTCCACTTT. Its translation is CASSYTTGDDSPLHF.

The chain has TRBV30 and TRBJ2-7; 11 positions match TRBD2. Germline V gene data show CDR1 as GTSNPN and CDR2 as SVGIG (reference sequence). Unmatched junction bases numbered 4, after V lost 0 bases and J lost 0 bases. This CDR3 comprises 16 residues. CDR3 protein: CAWSVPTSGNSYEQYF. The CDR3 DNA sequence: TGTGCCTGGAGTGTCCCGACTAGCGGGAACTCCTACGAGCAGTACTTC.